This TCR beta chain was obtained from a study of shared clonotypes between healthy human individuals. Across the whole study: A donor's plate count was three for CD4 naive and three for CD4 memory; CD8 naive had two and CD8 memory one.

Clones were read by immunoSEQ multiplex PCR, and TCRdb kept only the in-frame ones, dropping some. The sample has about 1.1 million clones; about 80% are singletons. J lost 5 bases, V lost 5 bases, and 9 bases had no gene match. This CDR3 comprises 15 residues. The germline CDR1 and CDR2 sequences are MNHEY and SVGAGI. In the CD4+ fraction, cells were divided into CD45RA+ naive and CD45RA-negative memory subsets. The sample comprised memory CD4+ T cells from PBMCs. The subset here: CD45RA-negative fraction. The chain employs TRBV6-5 and TRBJ2-5; 9 nucleotides align to TRBD1. The receptor comes from a man aged 18 to 30 in good health. Some clones in this sample may be carry-over from other donors' samples. The CDR3 region has the DNA TGTGCCAGCAGTCGAAGGGACAGGGTGGGCGAGACCCAGTACTTC. This translates into CASSRRDRVGETQYF.